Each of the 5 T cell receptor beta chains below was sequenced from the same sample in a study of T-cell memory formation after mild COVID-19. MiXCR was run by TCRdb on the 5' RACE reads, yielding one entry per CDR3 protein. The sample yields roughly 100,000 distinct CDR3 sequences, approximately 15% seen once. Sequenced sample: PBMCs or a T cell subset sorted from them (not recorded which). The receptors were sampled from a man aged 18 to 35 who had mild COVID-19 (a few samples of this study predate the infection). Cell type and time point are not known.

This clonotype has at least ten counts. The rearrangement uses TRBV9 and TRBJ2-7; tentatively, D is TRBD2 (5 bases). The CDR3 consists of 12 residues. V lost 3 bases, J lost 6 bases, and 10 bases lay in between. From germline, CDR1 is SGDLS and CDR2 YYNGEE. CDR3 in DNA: TGTGCCAGCAGCGGAACTAGTGGCGAGCAGTACTTC. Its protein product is CASSGTSGEQYF.

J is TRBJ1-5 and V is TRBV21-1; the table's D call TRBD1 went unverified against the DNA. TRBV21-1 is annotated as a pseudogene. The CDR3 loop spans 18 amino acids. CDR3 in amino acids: CASSKVRGTTGGFQPQHF. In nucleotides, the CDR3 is TGTGCCAGCAGCAAGGTCCGTGGCACGACAGGGGGTTTTCAGCCCCAGCATTTT.

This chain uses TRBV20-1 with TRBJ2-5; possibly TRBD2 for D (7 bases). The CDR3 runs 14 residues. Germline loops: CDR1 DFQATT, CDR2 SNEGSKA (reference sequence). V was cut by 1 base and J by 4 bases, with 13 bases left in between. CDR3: CSARVSGEGETQYF. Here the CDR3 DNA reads TGCAGTGCTAGAGTCTCAGGGGAGGGAGAGACCCAGTACTTC.

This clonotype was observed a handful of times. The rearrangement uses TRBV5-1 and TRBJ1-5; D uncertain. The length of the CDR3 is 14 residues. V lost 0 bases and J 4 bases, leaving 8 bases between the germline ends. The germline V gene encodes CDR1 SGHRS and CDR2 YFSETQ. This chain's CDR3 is CASSLEGPNQPQHF. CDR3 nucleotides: TGCGCCAGCAGCTTGGAAGGTCCAAATCAGCCCCAGCATTTT.

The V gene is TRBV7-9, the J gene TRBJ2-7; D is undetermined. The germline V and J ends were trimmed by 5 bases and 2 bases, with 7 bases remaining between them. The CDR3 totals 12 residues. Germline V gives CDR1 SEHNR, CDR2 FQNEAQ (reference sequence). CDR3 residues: CASSLDAYEQYF. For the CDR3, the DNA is TGTGCCAGCAGCCTGGATGCCTACGAGCAGTACTTC.